Given below is one TCR beta chain in context. Antigen: not known. The length of the CDR3 is 11 residues. Per the germline V gene, CDR1 is DFQATT and CDR2 is SNEGSKA (reference sequence). The library was made from cDNA and included unique molecular identifiers. TCRdb used MiXCR to reprocess the PCR reads, holding one entry per CDR3 protein. The data contain more than 500,000 distinct CDR3 sequences, 30% to 40% of them singletons. This sample is part of a study of post-analysis software for immune sequencing data. As for the study in general: Disease courses included relapsing-remitting, secondary progressive and progressive-relapsing multiple sclerosis.

The study, taken as a whole, reports: Normalized Chao1 diversity was significantly lower in multiple sclerosis patients than in controls. Elevated frequency relative to controls characterized four or five TRBV segments in patients, TRBV5-6, TRBV5-1 and TRBV20-1 among them.

The chain uses TRBV20-1 and TRBJ2-3, with D unresolved. The clonotype was recovered from a girl aged 2-17 years with multiple sclerosis. The material sequenced was blood. The CDR3 DNA reads as TGCAGCGCTTCCCGCACAGATACGCAGTATTTT. It specifies CSASRTDTQYF.